One and the same sample provided the 17 T cell receptor beta chains below, sequenced in a study of blood T cell repertoires in COVID-19. Assay used: immunoSEQ multiplex PCR; TCRdb lists only in-frame clones, some missing. The table has tens of thousands of clones, roughly 89% seen once. Sample: peripheral blood. These TCRs come from a man aged 45-65 years with acute or convalescent COVID-19.

The chain recombines TRBV5-1 with TRBJ1-4; 10 bases agree with TRBD1. Trimming took 0 bases from V and 4 from J; bases not matched to a gene: 6. CDR1 and CDR2 (germline): SGHRS, YFSETQ. The CDR3 runs to 17 residues. The chain's CDR3 is CASSLDGTGANNEKLFF. DNA for the CDR3: TGCGCCAGCAGCTTGGATGGGACAGGGGCTAATAATGAAAAACTGTTTTTT.

This clone has more than one count but fewer than ten. This CDR3 reads CATSRDPGNEEPQHF. The CDR3 region has the DNA TGTGCCACCAGCAGAGATCCAGGGAATGAGGAGCCCCAGCATTTT. The rearrangement joins TRBV15 to TRBJ1-5; a weak D match, TRBD1 (5 bases). Trimming took off 0 bases at V and 8 bases at J, with 14 bases between the two ends. The CDR3 totals 15 residues. Looked up from germline, CDR1 is LNHNV and CDR2 is YYDKDF (reference sequence).

The chain couples TRBV3-1 (or the pseudogene TRBV3-2) to TRBJ1-2; D may be TRBD1 (5 bases). V was clipped by 3 bases and J by 0 bases, with 11 bases between them. Germline V gene data show CDR1 as LGHDT and CDR2 as YNNKEL (reference sequence). This CDR3 region has 15 residues. The CDR3 region has the DNA TGTGCCAGCAGCCAGTGGGGGGGAGCTAACTATGGCTACACCTTC. It translates to CASSQWGGANYGYTF.

The chain has TRBV7-2 and TRBJ2-5; TRBD1 aligns across 8 bases. With 8 bases clipped from V and 6 bases from J, the junction kept 11 bases outside the gene matches. The CDR3 is 14 amino acids. In germline, CDR1 is SGHTA, CDR2 FQGNSA. The CDR3, as DNA: TGTGCCAGCGGACCAGGGCAGGGGGCCAAGACCCAGTACTTC. Translation gives CASGPGQGAKTQYF.

In this sample, this clone turned up a few times. Here the CDR3 DNA reads TGCGCCAGCAGTCTGGGGACAGGTGAAGCTTTCTTT. It is translated as CASSLGTGEAFF. V is TRBV10-1 and J is TRBJ1-1; 8 bases map to TRBD1. V gave up 5 bases and J gave up 7 bases; unmatched junction bases: 3. The CDR3 is made up of 12 amino acids. Germline V gives CDR1 WNHNN, CDR2 SYGVQD (reference sequence).

The gene calls are TRBV19 and TRBJ2-7; TRBD1 aligns across 8 bases. The CDR3 sequence is 14 residues long. From germline, CDR1 is LNHDA and CDR2 SQIVND (reference sequence). With V trimmed by 8 bases and J by 3 bases, 9 bases remained unmatched. As DNA, the CDR3 is TGTGCCAGTTCTGTTCAGGGGGCGAACTACGAGCAGTACTTC. Translated, it gives CASSVQGANYEQYF.

This sequence joins TRBV4-1 and TRBJ2-7, with TRBD2 as a possible D gene (5 bases). Trimming removed 0 bases at V and 3 bases at J, with 9 bases between. Germline V gene data show CDR1 as MGHRA and CDR2 as YSYEKL. The CDR3 totals 14 residues. The CDR3 nucleotides read TGCGCCAGCAGCCAAGATACGGGAAACTACGAGCAGTACTTC. Translation gives CASSQDTGNYEQYF.

This chain uses TRBV29-1 with TRBJ2-7; 7 bases align to TRBD1. The CDR3 spans 15 residues. J gave up 0 bases and V 5 bases, and 10 bases lay outside the gene matches. Germline V gene lookup returns CDR1 SQVTM and CDR2 ANQGSEA. CDR3 sequence reads: CSVLNPGQISYEQYF. Here the CDR3 DNA reads TGCAGCGTTCTAAATCCGGGACAGATCTCCTACGAGCAGTACTTC.

The rearrangement links TRBV4-1 to TRBJ1-2; D is perhaps TRBD1 (6 bases). The CDR3 totals 15 residues. Germline CDR1 reads MGHRA; CDR2 reads YSYEKL. The V and J ends lost 2 bases and 2 bases respectively, with 12 bases between them. The CDR3 loop reads CASSQYQQGNYGYTF. The CDR3 DNA is TGCGCCAGCAGCCAATACCAACAGGGAAACTATGGCTACACCTTC.

This chain links TRBV11-2 with TRBJ1-4, with D unclear. CDR1 SGHAT and CDR2 FQNNGV come from the germline V gene. The length of the CDR3 is 12 residues. The V end was cut by 6 bases, the J end by 7 bases, with 9 bases between. The CDR3 sequence: CASRRAFEKLFF. The DNA for the CDR3 is TGTGCCAGCAGGCGGGCTTTTGAAAAACTGTTTTTT.

In its sample, this clone was seen once. The chain uses TRBV3-1 (or the pseudogene TRBV3-2) and TRBJ2-7; 9 bases map to TRBD2. CDR3 length equals 15 residues. CDR1 and CDR2 from the germline V gene are LGHDT and YNNKEL (reference sequence). The V gene end was trimmed by 4 bases and the J gene end by 3 bases; junction bases not matched to a gene: 7. For the CDR3, the DNA is TGTGCCAGCAGCCCGAGACTAGCGGCGGACTACGAGCAGTACTTC. The encoded protein is CASSPRLAADYEQYF.

This chain uses TRBV10-3 with TRBJ2-1; 10 bases are a match to TRBD2. Unmatched junction bases numbered 6, after V lost 3 bases and J lost 7 bases. The CDR3 length is 15 residues. CDR1 and CDR2 (germline): ENHRY, SYGVKD. The CDR3 loop reads CAISDSSGGTNEQFF. The DNA for the CDR3 is TGTGCCATCAGTGACTCTAGCGGGGGCACGAATGAGCAGTTCTTC.

The chain joins TRBV12-5 to TRBJ2-1, with 10 positions matching TRBD2. V lost 1 base to trimming and J lost 0 bases; unmatched junction nucleotides: 3. The CDR3 has 17 residues. Germline loops: CDR1 LGHNT, CDR2 FRNRAP. The CDR3 DNA follows: TGTGCTAGTGGTTTGGCTAGCGGGGGCCTCTCCTACAATGAGCAGTTCTTC. This codes for CASGLASGGLSYNEQFF. Using reference TRBV12-5 and TRBJ2-1 for the parts outside the CDR3, the full variable domain is DARVTQTPRHKVTEMGQEVTMRCQPILGHNTVFWYRQTMMQGLELLAYFRNRAPLDDSGMPKDRFSAEMPDATLATLKIQPSEPRDSAVYFCASGLASGGLSYNEQFFGPGTRLTVL.

V gene TRBV14 combines with J gene TRBJ1-4; D might be TRBD1 (6 bases). CDR3 length equals 15 residues. V was cut by 0 bases and J by 5 bases, with 10 bases left in between. CDR1 and CDR2 (germline): SGHDN, FVKESK. In DNA, the CDR3 is TGTGCCAGCAGCCAAGAGGACAGCCCGAATGAAAAACTGTTTTTT. Amino acid sequence: CASSQEDSPNEKLFF.

The chain combines TRBV28 with TRBJ1-2; D gene ambiguous. V lost 5 bases, J lost 7 bases, and 14 bases lay in between. The CDR3 is 13 residues long. CDR1 is MDHEN, CDR2 SYDVKM, per germline. CDR3 in DNA: TGTGCCAGCAGTCTTGAGCTAGGTTTTGGCTACACCTTC. As protein: CASSLELGFGYTF.

The table lists this clone with a few counts. This chain links TRBV6-4 with TRBJ2-3, with TRBD2 matching over 11 bases. The CDR3 runs 15 residues. The J segment lost 1 base and the V segment lost 6 bases, leaving 3 bases of the junction unmatched. Germline loops: CDR1 MRHNA, CDR2 SNTAGT. CDR3 sequence reads: CASSLLAGGTDTQYF. Written as DNA, the CDR3 is TGTGCCAGCAGCCTACTAGCGGGAGGCACAGATACGCAGTATTTT.

J is TRBJ1-2 and V is TRBV19; D uncertain. This CDR3 spans 15 amino acids. V gave up 3 bases and J gave up 6 bases, with 17 bases separating them. Germline lookup yields CDR1 LNHDA and CDR2 SQIVND (reference sequence). The CDR3 DNA follows: TGTGCCAGTAGTATCGACCTGGGAGCGGCGAATGGCTACACCTTC. Its translation is CASSIDLGAANGYTF.